A single sample is the source of the 18 T cell receptor beta chains below, sequenced in a study of CD8 T cells in ankylosing spondylitis. Study-level points and caveats: Seemingly characteristic of ankylosing spondylitis blood was a TCR beta motif consisting of roughly 8 highly homologous variants.

Antigens for these TCRs are unknown. In TCRdb, the 5' RACE reads were re-called with MiXCR into one record per CDR3 protein. The repertoire holds approximately 400,000 distinct CDR3 sequences, 15% to 20% seen once, with 0.95% to 1.1% in the top ten. Sequenced material: blood, either unsorted or a sorted T cell fraction (not recorded which). These receptors were collected from a male donor with ankylosing spondylitis.

This clonotype turned up a few times. In nucleotides, the CDR3 is TGTGCCAGCAGCTTGGAAGGGGAGTCTCTTAATGAGCAGTTCTTC. Amino acids: CASSLEGESLNEQFF. The V gene is TRBV5-5, the J gene TRBJ2-1; D tentatively reads TRBD1 or TRBD2 (5 bases each). This CDR3 is built from 15 residues. V was cut by 0 bases and J by 7 bases, with 14 bases left in between. The germline V gene encodes CDR1 SGHKS and CDR2 YYEKEE (reference sequence).

The chain uses TRBV2 and TRBJ2-6, with D unresolved. Germline V gives CDR1 SNHLY, CDR2 FYNNEI. V was pared by 3 bases and J by 4 bases, with 13 bases between. CDR3 size: 16 residues. The CDR3: CASSDSGQEGANVLTF. The CDR3 nucleotides read TGTGCCAGCAGTGACTCCGGCCAGGAAGGGGCCAACGTCCTGACTTTC.

This clonotype was counted at least ten times. This chain uses TRBV20-1 with TRBJ1-1; 7 bases are shared with TRBD1. The CDR3 contains 11 residues. The germline CDR1 and CDR2 sequences are DFQATT and SNEGSKA (reference sequence). The J segment lost 5 bases and the V segment lost 3 bases, leaving 0 bases of the junction unmatched. As DNA, the CDR3 is TGCAGTGCTAGGGGACAGACTGAAGCTTTCTTT. This codes for CSARGQTEAFF.

This rearrangement joins TRBV7-8 to TRBJ2-3, with 8 bases identical to TRBD1. The CDR3 is made up of 15 amino acids. CDR1 and CDR2 from the germline V gene are SGHVS and FQNEAQ. Unmatched junction bases numbered 6, after V lost 3 bases and J lost 4 bases. In DNA, the CDR3 is TGTGCCAGCAGCTTGGACAGGGTGCGATCAGATACGCAGTATTTT. Its protein product is CASSLDRVRSDTQYF.

Here the CDR3 reads CASSFWANTEAFF. In nucleotides, the CDR3 is TGTGCCAGCAGCTTTTGGGCGAACACTGAAGCTTTCTTT. This chain joins TRBV6-2 or TRBV6-3 and TRBJ1-1; D is unresolved. V lost 6 bases to trimming and J lost 1 base, with 9 bases between them. This CDR3 is built from 13 residues. The germline gives CDR1 MNHEY, CDR2 SVGEGT.

The chain is built from TRBV5-1 and TRBJ1-6; 8 positions agree with TRBD1. CDR3 length: 14 amino acids. V was clipped by 4 bases and J by 5 bases; unmatched bases: 2. The germline CDR1 and CDR2 sequences are SGHRS and YFSETQ. DNA of the CDR3: TGCGCCAGCAGCGTGGACAGGGATAATTCACCCCTCCACTTT. Translation: CASSVDRDNSPLHF.

This clonotype came up a few times. This chain uses TRBV5-6 with TRBJ1-6; a weak D match, TRBD1 (5 bases). The CDR3 covers 16 residues. The V end lost 5 bases, the J end lost 2 bases, and 14 bases lay between the germline ends. Per germline, CDR1 SGHDT and CDR2 YYEEEE. CDR3 nucleotide sequence: TGTGCCAGCAGTTGGGGCGGGGCAACCTATAATTCACCCCTCCACTTT. Translation: CASSWGGATYNSPLHF.

The chain recombines TRBV2 with TRBJ1-1; no clear D. The V end was cut by 6 bases, the J end by 0 bases, with 17 bases between. This CDR3 spans 16 amino acids. Germline CDR1 and CDR2: SNHLY and FYNNEI. For the CDR3, the DNA is TGTGCCAGCAGGCTTCTAACCGGATCGATGAACACTGAAGCTTTCTTT. It codes for CASRLLTGSMNTEAFF.

This clonotype came up a few times. This chain's CDR3 is CASSWSGGDNEQFF. DNA for the CDR3: TGTGCCAGCAGCTGGAGCGGGGGGGACAATGAGCAGTTCTTC. The chain joins TRBV7-9 to TRBJ2-1, with 10 bases aligning to TRBD2. J gave up 5 bases and V 4 bases, and 2 bases lay outside the gene matches. The germline CDR1 and CDR2 sequences are SEHNR and FQNEAQ (reference sequence). This CDR3 region has 14 residues. Based on the CDR3 plus reference TRBV7-9 and TRBJ2-1, the full variable domain is DTGVSQNPRHKITKRGQNVTFRCDPISEHNRLYWYRQTLGQGPEFLTYFQNEAQLEKSRLLSDRFSAERPKGSFSTLEIQRTEQGDSAMYLCASSWSGGDNEQFFGPGTRLTVL.

A few counts support this clonotype. The rearrangement joins TRBV28 to TRBJ1-1; 11 nucleotides line up with TRBD1. The CDR3 has 15 residues. V shed 4 bases and J 4 bases; nucleotides not matched to a gene: 5. Germline V gene sequence: CDR1 MDHEN, CDR2 SYDVKM. The CDR3 coding sequence is TGTGCCAGCAGTTCTCCGGGACAGGGGGTCACTGAAGCTTTCTTT. Translated, it gives CASSSPGQGVTEAFF.

This clonotype has ten or more counts. This rearrangement joins TRBV12-3 or TRBV12-4 to TRBJ2-3; D may be TRBD1 (6 bases). This CDR3 contains 16 residues. V lost 6 bases and J lost 2, with 18 bases in between. The CDR3 nucleotides are TGTGCCAGCAGGCCCTCCCAGGGGCTATCCACAGATACGCAGTATTTT. Translated: CASRPSQGLSTDTQYF.

This clonotype was recorded a few times. The chain uses TRBV27 and TRBJ1-6; D remains ambiguous. The ends were cut back, 6 bases at V and 5 bases at J, with 14 bases in the middle. Germline V lookup: CDR1 MNHEY, CDR2 SMNVEV (reference sequence). There are 15 residues in the CDR3. CDR3 region: CASSPPGLNNSPLHF. DNA of the CDR3: TGTGCCAGCAGCCCCCCAGGACTGAATAATTCACCCCTCCACTTT.

This clonotype was detected a few times. The chain is built from TRBV27 and TRBJ1-2, with 8 bases aligning to TRBD1. This CDR3 spans 15 amino acids. Germline V gene lookup returns CDR1 MNHEY and CDR2 SMNVEV (reference sequence). V shed 5 bases and J 7 bases; nucleotides not matched to a gene: 12. CDR3 loop: CASSPDRQGLGGYTF. The CDR3 bases are TGTGCCAGCAGTCCCGATCGACAGGGGCTGGGTGGCTACACCTTC.

This clonotype was counted ten times or more. The chain has TRBV4-1 and TRBJ1-1; D might be TRBD1 (5 bases). This CDR3 has 17 residues. Trimming left V 5 bases short and J 1 base short, with 20 bases between. The germline V gene has CDR1 MGHRA and CDR2 YSYEKL. For the CDR3, the DNA is TGCGCCAGCAGCTACATGGGGGTAGGACGGACGAACACTGAAGCTTTCTTT. Translation gives CASSYMGVGRTNTEAFF.

V gene TRBV29-1 combines with J gene TRBJ1-2, with a tentative D call TRBD1 (6 bases). The CDR3 has 12 residues. CDR1 is SQVTM and CDR2 is ANQGSEA in the germline V gene. Trimming shortened V by 7 bases and J by 7 bases, and 16 bases separated the two germline ends. CDR3 sequence reads: CSAGGRGFGYTF. The CDR3, as DNA: TGCAGCGCCGGGGGGAGGGGGTTTGGCTACACCTTC.

The chain carries TRBV5-1 and TRBJ1-2; tentatively, D is TRBD1 (6 bases). The V gene lost 0 bases and the J gene lost 2 bases, with 11 bases spanning the gap. The germline V gene encodes CDR1 SGHRS and CDR2 YFSETQ. The CDR3 length is 15 residues. CDR3 protein: CASSLAIGQNYGYTF. The CDR3 DNA follows: TGCGCCAGCAGCTTGGCCATTGGACAGAACTATGGCTACACCTTC.

The rearrangement uses TRBV3-1 and TRBJ2-3; D call uncertain. This CDR3 region has 13 residues. Trimming stripped 4 bases from V and 6 bases from J, with 11 bases between. The germline V gene encodes CDR1 LGHDT and CDR2 YNNKEL (reference sequence). The CDR3 DNA reads TGTGCCAGCAGCCCCTCGGCCGCTGATACGCAGTATTTT. This translates into CASSPSAADTQYF.

The CDR3 loop reads CASSQERLYYEQYF. The CDR3 DNA is TGTGCCAGCAGCCAAGAGCGACTTTACTACGAGCAGTACTTC. The V gene is TRBV4-2, the J gene TRBJ2-7, with D uncertain. Germline CDR1 LGHNA, CDR2 YNFKEQ. V was pared by 0 bases and J by 3 bases, with 9 bases between. This CDR3 spans 14 amino acids.